This T cell receptor (beta chain) was recovered during a study of T cells in Graves' hyperthyroidism and ophthalmopathy. This clonotype showed up just a few times. No antigen is known for it. General study points: Most expanded thyroid clonotypes above 0.001 recurred in blood.

RNA transcripts yielded amplified TCR beta CDR3 regions. A first-round RT-PCR of the TCR CDR3 used the HTBI primer set. MiXCR was run by TCRdb on the multiplex PCR reads, yielding one entry per CDR3 protein. This sample has 490,000 or so distinct CDR3 sequences, with 15% to 20% found just once. The CDR3 is 14 amino acids. Trimming stripped 1 base from V and 4 bases from J, with 9 bases between. CDR1 is SGHVS and CDR2 is FQNEAQ in the germline V gene. The V and J genes are TRBV7-8 and TRBJ2-3; D is unclear. The sequence came from a man aged 40-49 years with Graves' ophthalmopathy. Sequenced: blood. Here the CDR3 reads CASSLVSQSDTQYF. CDR3 bases: TGTGCCAGCAGCTTAGTTTCCCAATCAGATACGCAGTATTTT.